This note documents a single TCR beta chain sequence. This entry belongs to a study of blood T cell repertoires in COVID-19. Study as a whole: The United States, Italy and Spain were the sources of the acute and convalescent COVID-19 samples. In each case, the material was cDNA or gDNA derived from T cells, B-cell-depleted T cells, or PBMCs.

Original processing methods: Reference gene primer amplification gave nucleated cell count estimates. Clones were read by immunoSEQ multiplex PCR, and TCRdb kept only the in-frame ones, dropping some. V and J calls and clone size are given by that table; D and trimming were obtained from the DNA. Here the sample spans 40,000 or so clones, approximately 85% being singletons. The sequence derives from a man between 40 and 49 years old with active or convalescent COVID-19. What was sequenced was peripheral blood.

The CDR3 nucleotides are TGTGCCAATAATAAAGGGGGGGTCGGCACTGAAGCTTTCTTT. Its translation is CANNKGGVGTEAFF. The rearrangement uses TRBV6-4 and TRBJ1-1; D is perhaps TRBD1 (6 bases). The ends were cut back, 10 bases at V and 4 bases at J, with 19 bases in the middle. The CDR3 length is 14 residues. The germline CDR1 and CDR2 sequences are MRHNA and SNTAGT.